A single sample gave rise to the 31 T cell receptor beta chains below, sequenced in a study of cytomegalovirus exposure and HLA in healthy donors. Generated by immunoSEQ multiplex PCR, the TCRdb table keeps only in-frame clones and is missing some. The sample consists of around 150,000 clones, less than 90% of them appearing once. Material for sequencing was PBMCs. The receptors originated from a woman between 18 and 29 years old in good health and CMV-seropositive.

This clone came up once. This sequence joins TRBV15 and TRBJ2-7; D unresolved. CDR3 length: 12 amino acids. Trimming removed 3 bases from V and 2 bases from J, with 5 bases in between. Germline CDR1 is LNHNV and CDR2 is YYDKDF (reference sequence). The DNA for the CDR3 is TGTGCCACCAGCAGTGTCGCCTACGAGCAGTACTTC. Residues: CATSSVAYEQYF.

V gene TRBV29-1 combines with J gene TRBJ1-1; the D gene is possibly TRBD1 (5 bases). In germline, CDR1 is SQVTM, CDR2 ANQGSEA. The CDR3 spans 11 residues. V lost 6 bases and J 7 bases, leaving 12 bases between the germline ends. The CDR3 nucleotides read TGCAGCGTGGGCGGGGCCGGTGAAGCTTTCTTT. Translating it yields CSVGGAGEAFF.

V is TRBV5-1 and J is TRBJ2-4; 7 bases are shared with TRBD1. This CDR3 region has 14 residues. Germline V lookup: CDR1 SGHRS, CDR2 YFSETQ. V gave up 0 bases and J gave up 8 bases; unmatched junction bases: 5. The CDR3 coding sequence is TGCGCCAGCAGCTTGGGAGGACAGGACGACATTCAGTACTTC. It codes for CASSLGGQDDIQYF.

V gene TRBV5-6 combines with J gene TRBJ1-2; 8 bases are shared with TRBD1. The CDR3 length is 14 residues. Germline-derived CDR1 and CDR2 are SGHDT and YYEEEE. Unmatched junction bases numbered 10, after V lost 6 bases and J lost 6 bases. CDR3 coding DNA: TGTGCCAGCATATCCCAGGGGGCCGGGGATGGCTACACCTTC. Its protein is CASISQGAGDGYTF. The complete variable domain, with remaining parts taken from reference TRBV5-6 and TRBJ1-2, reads DAGVTQSPTHLIKTRGQQVTLRCSPKSGHDTVSWYQQALGQGPQFIFQYYEEEERQRGNFPDRFSGHQFPNYSSELNVNALLLGDSALYLCASISQGAGDGYTFGSGTRLTVV.

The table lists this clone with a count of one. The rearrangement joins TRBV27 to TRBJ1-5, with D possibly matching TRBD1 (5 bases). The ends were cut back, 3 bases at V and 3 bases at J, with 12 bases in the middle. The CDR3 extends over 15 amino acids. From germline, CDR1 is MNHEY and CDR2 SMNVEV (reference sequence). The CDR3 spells CASSFRGGTNQPQHF. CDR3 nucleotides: TGTGCCAGCAGTTTCCGGGGGGGGACCAATCAGCCCCAGCATTTT.

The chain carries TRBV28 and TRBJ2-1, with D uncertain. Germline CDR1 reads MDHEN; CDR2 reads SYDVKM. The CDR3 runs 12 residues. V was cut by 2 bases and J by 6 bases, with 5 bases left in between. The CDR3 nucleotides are TGTGCCAGCAGTTTACTCCTCAATGAGCAGTTCTTC. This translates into CASSLLLNEQFF.

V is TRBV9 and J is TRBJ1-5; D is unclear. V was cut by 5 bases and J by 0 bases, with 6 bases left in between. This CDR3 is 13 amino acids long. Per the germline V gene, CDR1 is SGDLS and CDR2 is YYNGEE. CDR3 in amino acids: CASSRVSNQPQHF. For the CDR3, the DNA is TGTGCCAGCAGTCGGGTTAGCAATCAGCCCCAGCATTTT.

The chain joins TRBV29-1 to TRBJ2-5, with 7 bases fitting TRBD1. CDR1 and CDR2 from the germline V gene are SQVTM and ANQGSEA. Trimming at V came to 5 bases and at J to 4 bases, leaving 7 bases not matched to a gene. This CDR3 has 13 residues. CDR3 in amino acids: CSVPLGGVETQYF. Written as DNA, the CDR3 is TGCAGCGTTCCCCTAGGGGGCGTAGAGACCCAGTACTTC. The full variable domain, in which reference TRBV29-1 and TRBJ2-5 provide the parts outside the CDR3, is SAVISQKPSRDICQRGTSLTIQCQVDSQVTMMFWYRQQPGQSLTLIATANQGSEATYESGFVIDKFPISRPNLTFSTLTVSNMSPEDSSIYLCSVPLGGVETQYFGPGTRLLVL.

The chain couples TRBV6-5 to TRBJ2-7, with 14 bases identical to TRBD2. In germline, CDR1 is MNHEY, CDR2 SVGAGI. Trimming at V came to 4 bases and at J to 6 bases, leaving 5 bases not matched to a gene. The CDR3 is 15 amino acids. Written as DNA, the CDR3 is TGTGCCAGCAGTTTGGGACTAGCGGGAGTAGGCGAGCAGTACTTC. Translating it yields CASSLGLAGVGEQYF.

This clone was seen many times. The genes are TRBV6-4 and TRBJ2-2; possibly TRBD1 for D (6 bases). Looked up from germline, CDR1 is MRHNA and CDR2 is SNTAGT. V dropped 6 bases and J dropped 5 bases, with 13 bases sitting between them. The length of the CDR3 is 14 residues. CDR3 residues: CASSSRGETGELFF. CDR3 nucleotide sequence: TGTGCCAGCAGCTCCAGGGGCGAGACCGGGGAGCTGTTTTTT.

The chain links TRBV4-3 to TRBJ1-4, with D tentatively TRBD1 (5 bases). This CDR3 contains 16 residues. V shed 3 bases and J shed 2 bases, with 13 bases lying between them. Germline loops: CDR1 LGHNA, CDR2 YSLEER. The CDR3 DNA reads TGCGCCAGCAGCCAGGGGACCGGGAGGACTAATGAAAAACTGTTTTTT. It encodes CASSQGTGRTNEKLFF.

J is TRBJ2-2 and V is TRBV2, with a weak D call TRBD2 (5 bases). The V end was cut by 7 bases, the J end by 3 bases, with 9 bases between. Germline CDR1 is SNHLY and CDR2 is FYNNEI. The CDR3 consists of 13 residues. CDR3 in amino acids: CASNILDTGELFF. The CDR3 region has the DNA TGTGCCAGCAACATACTAGACACCGGGGAGCTGTTTTTT.

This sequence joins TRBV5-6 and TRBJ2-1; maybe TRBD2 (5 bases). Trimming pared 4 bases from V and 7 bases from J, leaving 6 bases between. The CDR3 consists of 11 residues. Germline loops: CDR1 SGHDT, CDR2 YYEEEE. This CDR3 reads CASSRTNEQFF. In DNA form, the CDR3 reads TGTGCCAGCAGCCGGACTAATGAGCAGTTCTTC.

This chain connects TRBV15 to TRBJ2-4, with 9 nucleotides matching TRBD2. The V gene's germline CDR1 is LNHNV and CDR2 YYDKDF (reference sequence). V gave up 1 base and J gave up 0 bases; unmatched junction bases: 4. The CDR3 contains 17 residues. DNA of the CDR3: TGTGCCACCAGCAGAGGGGCTAGCGGGGCAGCCAAAAACATTCAGTACTTC. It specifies CATSRGASGAAKNIQYF.

CDR3 residues: CASSLEGGASYEQYF. CDR3 DNA sequence: TGTGCCAGCAGCTTAGAAGGGGGCGCCTCCTACGAGCAGTACTTC. This chain connects TRBV11-3 to TRBJ2-7; 7 bases are a match to TRBD1. The V and J ends lost 0 bases and 0 bases, in that order; junction bases with no gene match: 2. The CDR3 has 15 residues. The germline V gene encodes CDR1 SGHNT and CDR2 YENEEA.

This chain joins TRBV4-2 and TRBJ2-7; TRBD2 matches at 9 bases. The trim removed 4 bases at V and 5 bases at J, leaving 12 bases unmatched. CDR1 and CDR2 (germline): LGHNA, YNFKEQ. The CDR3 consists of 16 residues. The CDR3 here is CASSRDLAGGIDEQYF. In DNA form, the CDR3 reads TGTGCCAGCAGCCGAGATCTGGCGGGAGGGATCGACGAGCAGTACTTC.

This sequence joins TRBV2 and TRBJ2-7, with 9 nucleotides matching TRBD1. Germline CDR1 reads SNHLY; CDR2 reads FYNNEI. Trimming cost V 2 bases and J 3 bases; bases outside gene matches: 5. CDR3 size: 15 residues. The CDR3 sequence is CASSEMDRGGYEQYF. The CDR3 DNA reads TGTGCCAGCAGTGAAATGGACAGGGGAGGCTACGAGCAGTACTTC.

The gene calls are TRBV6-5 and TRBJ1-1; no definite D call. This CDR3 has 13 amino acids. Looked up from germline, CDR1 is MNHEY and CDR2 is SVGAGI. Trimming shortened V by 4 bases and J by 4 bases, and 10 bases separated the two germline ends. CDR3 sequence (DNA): TGTGCCAGCAGTTCCGAATACTCCACTGAAGCTTTCTTT. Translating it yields CASSSEYSTEAFF.

CDR3 protein: CASSSRVYGEAFF. The CDR3 DNA reads as TGTGCCAGCAGCTCGAGGGTTTATGGTGAAGCTTTCTTT. V and J are TRBV7-8 and TRBJ1-1; no clear D. The CDR3 extends over 13 amino acids. The germline V gene encodes CDR1 SGHVS and CDR2 FQNEAQ. V lost 4 bases and J 7 bases, leaving 13 bases between the germline ends.

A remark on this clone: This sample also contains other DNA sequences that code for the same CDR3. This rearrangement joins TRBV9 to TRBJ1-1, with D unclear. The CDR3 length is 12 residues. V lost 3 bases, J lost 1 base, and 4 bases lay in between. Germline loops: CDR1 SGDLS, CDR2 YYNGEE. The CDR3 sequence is CASSASNTEAFF. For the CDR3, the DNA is TGTGCCAGCAGCGCGTCGAACACTGAAGCTTTCTTT.

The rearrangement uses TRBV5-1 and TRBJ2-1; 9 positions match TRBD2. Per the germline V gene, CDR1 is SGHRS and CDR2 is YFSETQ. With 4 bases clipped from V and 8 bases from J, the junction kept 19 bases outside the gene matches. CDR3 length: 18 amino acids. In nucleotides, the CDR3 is TGCGCCAGCAGCCCGATGGGGCCGGGACTAGCTTTTGTCGATGAGCAGTTCTTC. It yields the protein CASSPMGPGLAFVDEQFF.

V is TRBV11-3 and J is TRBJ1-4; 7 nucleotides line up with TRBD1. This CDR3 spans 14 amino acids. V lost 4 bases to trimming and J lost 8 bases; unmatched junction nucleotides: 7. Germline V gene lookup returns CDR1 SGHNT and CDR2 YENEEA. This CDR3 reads CASSSQGTGEKLFF. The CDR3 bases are TGTGCCAGCAGCTCACAGGGGACGGGGGAAAAACTGTTTTTT.

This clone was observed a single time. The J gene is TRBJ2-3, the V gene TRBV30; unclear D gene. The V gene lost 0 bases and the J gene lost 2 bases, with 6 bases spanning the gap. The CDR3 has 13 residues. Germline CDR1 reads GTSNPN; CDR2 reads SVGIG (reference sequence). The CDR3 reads CAWSVLTTDTQYF. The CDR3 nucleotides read TGTGCCTGGAGTGTTCTAACCACAGATACGCAGTATTTT.

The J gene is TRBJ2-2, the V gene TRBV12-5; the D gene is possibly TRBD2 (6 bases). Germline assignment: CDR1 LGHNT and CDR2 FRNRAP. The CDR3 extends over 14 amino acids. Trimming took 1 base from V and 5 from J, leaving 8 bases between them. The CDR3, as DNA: TGTGCTAGTGGTTTGGACGGGGGAACCGGGGAGCTGTTTTTT. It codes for CASGLDGGTGELFF.

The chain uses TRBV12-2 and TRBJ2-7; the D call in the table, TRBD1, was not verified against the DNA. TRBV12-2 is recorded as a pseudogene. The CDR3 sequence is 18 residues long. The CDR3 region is CASRLAYIRTGGVYEQYF. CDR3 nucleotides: TGTGCAAGTCGCTTAGCGTATATCAGGACAGGGGGCGTCTACGAGCAGTACTTC.

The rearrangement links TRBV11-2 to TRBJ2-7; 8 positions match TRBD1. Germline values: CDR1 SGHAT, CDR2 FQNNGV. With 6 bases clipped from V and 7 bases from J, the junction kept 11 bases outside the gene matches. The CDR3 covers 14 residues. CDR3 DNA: TGTGCCAGCAGGTCCGGGACAGGCCTTCGGGAGCAGTACTTC. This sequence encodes CASRSGTGLREQYF.

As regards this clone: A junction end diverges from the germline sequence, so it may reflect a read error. The CDR3 DNA reads TGTGCTAGCAGCTTAGACTCTAGCGGAAACAATGAGCAGTTCTTC. This codes for CASSLDSSGNNEQFF. The chain uses TRBV7-7 and TRBJ2-1; 7 bases line up with TRBD2. The CDR3 spans 15 residues. CDR1 SSHAT and CDR2 FNYEAQ come from the germline V gene (reference sequence).

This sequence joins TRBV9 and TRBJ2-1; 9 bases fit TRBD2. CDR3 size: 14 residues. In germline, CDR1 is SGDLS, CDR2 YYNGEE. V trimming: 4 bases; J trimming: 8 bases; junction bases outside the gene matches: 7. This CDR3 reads CASSSAGGMYEQFF. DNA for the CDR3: TGTGCCAGCAGCTCGGCGGGAGGGATGTATGAGCAGTTCTTC.

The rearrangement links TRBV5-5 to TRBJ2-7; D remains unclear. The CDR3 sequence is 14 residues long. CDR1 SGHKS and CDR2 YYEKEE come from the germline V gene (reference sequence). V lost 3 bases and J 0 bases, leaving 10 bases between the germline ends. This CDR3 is CASSSRSHSYEQYF. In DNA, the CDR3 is TGTGCCAGCAGCTCTCGGTCCCACTCCTACGAGCAGTACTTC.

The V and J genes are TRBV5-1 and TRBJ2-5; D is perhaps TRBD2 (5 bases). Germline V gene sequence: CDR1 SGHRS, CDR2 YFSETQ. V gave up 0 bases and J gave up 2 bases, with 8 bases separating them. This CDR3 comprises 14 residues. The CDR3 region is CASSLGRVQETQYF. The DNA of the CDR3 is TGCGCCAGCAGCTTGGGGCGGGTTCAAGAGACCCAGTACTTC.

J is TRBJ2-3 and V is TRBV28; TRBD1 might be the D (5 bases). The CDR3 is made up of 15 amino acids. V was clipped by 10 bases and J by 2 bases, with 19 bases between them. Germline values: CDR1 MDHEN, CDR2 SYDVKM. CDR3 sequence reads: CATFALDRSTDTQYF. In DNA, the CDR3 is TGTGCCACATTTGCTTTAGACAGATCCACAGATACGCAGTATTTT.